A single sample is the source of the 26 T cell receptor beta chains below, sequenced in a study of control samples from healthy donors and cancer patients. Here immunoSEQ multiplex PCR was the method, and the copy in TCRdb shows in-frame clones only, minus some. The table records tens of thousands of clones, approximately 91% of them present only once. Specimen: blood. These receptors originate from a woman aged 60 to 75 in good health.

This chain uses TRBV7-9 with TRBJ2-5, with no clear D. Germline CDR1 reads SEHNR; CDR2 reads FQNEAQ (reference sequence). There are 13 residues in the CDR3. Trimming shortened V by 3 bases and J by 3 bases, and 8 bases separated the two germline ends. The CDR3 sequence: CASSLTPEETQYF. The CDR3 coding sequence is TGTGCCAGCAGCTTGACACCCGAAGAGACCCAGTACTTC.

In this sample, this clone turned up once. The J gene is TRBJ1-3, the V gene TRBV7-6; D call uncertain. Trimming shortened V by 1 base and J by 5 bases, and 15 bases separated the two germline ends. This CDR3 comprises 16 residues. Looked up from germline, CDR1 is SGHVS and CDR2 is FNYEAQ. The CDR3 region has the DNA TGTGCCAGCAGCTTAGGCGGTACGGGTATTAGAAACACCATATATTTT. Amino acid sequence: CASSLGGTGIRNTIYF.

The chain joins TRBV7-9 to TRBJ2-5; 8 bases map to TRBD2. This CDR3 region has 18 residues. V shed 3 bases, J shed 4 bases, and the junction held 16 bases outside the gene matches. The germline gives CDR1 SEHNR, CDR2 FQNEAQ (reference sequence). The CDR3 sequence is CASSFFGGRGGRSETQYF. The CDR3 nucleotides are TGTGCCAGCAGCTTTTTTGGAGGACGGGGGGGCCGCTCAGAGACCCAGTACTTC. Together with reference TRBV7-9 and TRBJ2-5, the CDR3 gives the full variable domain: DTGVSQNPRHKITKRGQNVTFRCDPISEHNRLYWYRQTLGQGPEFLTYFQNEAQLEKSRLLSDRFSAERPKGSFSTLEIQRTEQGDSAMYLCASSFFGGRGGRSETQYFGPGTRLLVL.

The CDR3 protein is CASSSQGVTGELFF. The DNA of the CDR3 is TGTGCCAGCAGCTCCCAGGGGGTCACCGGGGAGCTGTTTTTT. V is TRBV11-3 and J is TRBJ2-2; 7 bases agree with TRBD1. This CDR3 has 14 amino acids. Unmatched junction bases numbered 3, after V lost 4 bases and J lost 4 bases. Per the germline V gene, CDR1 is SGHNT and CDR2 is YENEEA.

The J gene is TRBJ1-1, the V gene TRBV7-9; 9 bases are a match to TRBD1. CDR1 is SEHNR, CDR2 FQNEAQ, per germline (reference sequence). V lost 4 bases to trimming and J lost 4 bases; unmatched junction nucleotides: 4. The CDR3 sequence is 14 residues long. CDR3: CASSYGTGSTEAFF. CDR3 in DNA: TGTGCCAGCAGCTACGGGACAGGGAGCACTGAAGCTTTCTTT.

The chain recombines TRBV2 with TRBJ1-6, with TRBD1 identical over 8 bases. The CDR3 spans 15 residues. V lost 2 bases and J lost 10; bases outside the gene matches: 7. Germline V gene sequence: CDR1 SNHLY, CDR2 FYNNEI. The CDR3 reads CASSEQTGDVSPLHF. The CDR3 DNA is TGTGCCAGCAGTGAACAGACAGGGGACGTGTCACCCCTCCACTTT.

The CDR3 here is CASSFRPQETQYF. CDR3 nucleotide sequence: TGTGCCAGCAGCTTCCGACCGCAAGAGACCCAGTACTTC. This chain uses TRBV7-3 with TRBJ2-5; D uncertain. The V end was cut by 3 bases, the J end by 2 bases, with 7 bases between. From germline, CDR1 is SGHTA and CDR2 FQGTGA. This CDR3 spans 13 amino acids.

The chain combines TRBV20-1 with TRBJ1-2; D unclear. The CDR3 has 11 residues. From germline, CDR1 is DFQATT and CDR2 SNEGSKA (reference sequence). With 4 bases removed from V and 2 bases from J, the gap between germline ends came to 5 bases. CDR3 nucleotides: TGCAGTGCTAAAACCAACTATGGCTACACCTTC. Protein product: CSAKTNYGYTF.

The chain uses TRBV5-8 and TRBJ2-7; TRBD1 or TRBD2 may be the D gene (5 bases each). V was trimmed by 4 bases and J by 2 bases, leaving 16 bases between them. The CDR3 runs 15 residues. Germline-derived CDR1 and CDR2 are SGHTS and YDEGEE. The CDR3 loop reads CASSLNPGATYEQYF. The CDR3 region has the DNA TGTGCCAGCAGCCTCAATCCCGGGGCTACCTACGAGCAGTACTTC.

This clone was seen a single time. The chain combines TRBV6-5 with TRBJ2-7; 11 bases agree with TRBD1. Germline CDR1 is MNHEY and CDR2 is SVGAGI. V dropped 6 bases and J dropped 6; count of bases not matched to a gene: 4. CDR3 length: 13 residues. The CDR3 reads CASRDGTGGEQYF. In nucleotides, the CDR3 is TGTGCCAGCAGAGATGGGACAGGGGGCGAGCAGTACTTC.

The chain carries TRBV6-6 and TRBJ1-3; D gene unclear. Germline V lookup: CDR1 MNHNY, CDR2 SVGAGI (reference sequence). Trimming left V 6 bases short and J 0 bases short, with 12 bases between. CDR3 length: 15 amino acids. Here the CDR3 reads CASSQDNFSGNTIYF. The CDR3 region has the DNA TGTGCCAGCAGCCAAGACAACTTCTCTGGAAACACCATATATTTT.

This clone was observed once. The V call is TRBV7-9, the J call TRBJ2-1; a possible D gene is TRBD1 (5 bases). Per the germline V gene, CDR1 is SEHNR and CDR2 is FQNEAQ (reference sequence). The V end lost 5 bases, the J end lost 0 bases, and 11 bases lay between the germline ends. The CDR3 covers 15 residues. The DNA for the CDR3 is TGTGCCAGCAGCCCGCGGACACCCTCCTACAATGAGCAGTTCTTC. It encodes CASSPRTPSYNEQFF.

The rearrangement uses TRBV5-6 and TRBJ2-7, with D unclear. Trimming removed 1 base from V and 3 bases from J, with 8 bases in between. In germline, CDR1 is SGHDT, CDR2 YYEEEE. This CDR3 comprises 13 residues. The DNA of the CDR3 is TGTGCCAGCAGCTTGTGGCCGGGCTACGAGCAGTACTTC. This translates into CASSLWPGYEQYF.

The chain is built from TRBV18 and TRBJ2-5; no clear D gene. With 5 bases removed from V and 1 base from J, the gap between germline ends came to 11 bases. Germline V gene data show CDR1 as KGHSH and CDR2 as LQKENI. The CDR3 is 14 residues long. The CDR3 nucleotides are TGTGCCAGCTCAGTCATGGGAATCCAAGAGACCCAGTACTTC. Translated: CASSVMGIQETQYF. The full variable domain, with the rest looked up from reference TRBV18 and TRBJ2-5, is NAGVMQNPRHLVRRRGQEARLRCSPMKGHSHVYWYRQLPEEGLKFMVYLQKENIIDESGMPKERFSAEFPKEGPSILRIQQVVRGDSAAYFCASSVMGIQETQYFGPGTRLLVL.

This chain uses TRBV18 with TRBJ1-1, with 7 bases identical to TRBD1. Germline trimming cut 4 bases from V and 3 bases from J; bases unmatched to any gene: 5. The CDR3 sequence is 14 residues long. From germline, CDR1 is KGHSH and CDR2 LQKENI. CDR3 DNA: TGTGCCAGCTCACTCGACAGGGCCCACACTGAAGCTTTCTTT. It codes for CASSLDRAHTEAFF.

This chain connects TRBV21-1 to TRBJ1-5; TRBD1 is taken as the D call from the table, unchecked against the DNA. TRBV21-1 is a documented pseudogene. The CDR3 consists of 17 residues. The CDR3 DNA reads TGTGCCAGCAGCAAAACGGTGACAGGGTGGGAGAAGCAGCCCCAGCATTTT. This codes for CASSKTVTGWEKQPQHF.

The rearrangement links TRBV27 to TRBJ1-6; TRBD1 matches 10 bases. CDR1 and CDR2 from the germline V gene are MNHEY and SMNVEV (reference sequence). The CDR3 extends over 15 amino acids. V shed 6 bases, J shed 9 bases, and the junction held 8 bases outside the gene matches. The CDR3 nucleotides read TGTGCCAGCAGCATCCGGGACAGGGGCCCTTCACCCCTCCACTTT. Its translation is CASSIRDRGPSPLHF.

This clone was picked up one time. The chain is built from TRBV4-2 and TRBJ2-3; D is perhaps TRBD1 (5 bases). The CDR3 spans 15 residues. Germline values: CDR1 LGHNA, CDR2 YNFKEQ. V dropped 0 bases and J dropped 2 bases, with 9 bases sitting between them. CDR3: CASSQDPTVTDTQYF. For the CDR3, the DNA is TGTGCCAGCAGCCAAGACCCGACAGTCACAGATACGCAGTATTTT.

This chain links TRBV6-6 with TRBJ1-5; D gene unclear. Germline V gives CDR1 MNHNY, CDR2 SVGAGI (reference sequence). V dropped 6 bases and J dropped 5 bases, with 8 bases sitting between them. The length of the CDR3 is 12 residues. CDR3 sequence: CASSPHDQPQHF. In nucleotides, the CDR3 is TGTGCCAGCAGCCCCCACGATCAGCCCCAGCATTTT.

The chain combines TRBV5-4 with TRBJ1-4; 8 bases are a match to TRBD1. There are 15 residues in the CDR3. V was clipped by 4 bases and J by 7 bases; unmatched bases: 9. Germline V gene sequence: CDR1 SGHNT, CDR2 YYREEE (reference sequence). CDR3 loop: CASSQGGQGSEKLFF. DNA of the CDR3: TGTGCCAGCAGCCAGGGCGGACAGGGAAGTGAAAAACTGTTTTTT.

CDR3: CASSGGRGRTEAFF. In DNA, the CDR3 is TGCGCCAGCAGCGGGGGCCGGGGTCGAACTGAAGCTTTCTTT. The chain uses TRBV5-1 and TRBJ1-1, with D possibly matching TRBD1 (6 bases). There are 14 residues in the CDR3. The germline V and J ends were trimmed by 4 bases and 5 bases, with 15 bases remaining between them. Looked up from germline, CDR1 is SGHRS and CDR2 is YFSETQ.

CDR3 DNA sequence: TGTGCCAGCAGCCAAAGATGGGGGGGAGGCGAGCAGTACTTC. Translating gives CASSQRWGGGEQYF. V gene TRBV7-6 combines with J gene TRBJ2-7; 7 positions agree with TRBD2. The germline gives CDR1 SGHVS, CDR2 FNYEAQ. The CDR3 spans 14 residues. Losses at the gene ends were 5 bases for V and 6 bases for J; bases not matched to a gene: 10.

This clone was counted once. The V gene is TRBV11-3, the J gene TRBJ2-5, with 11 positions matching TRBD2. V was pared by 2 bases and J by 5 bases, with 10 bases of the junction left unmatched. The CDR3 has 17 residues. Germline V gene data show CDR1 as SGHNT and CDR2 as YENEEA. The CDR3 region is CASSLRRSGGARETQYF. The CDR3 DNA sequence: TGTGCCAGCAGCTTAAGACGTAGCGGGGGGGCCCGGGAGACCCAGTACTTC.

The CDR3 coding sequence is TGCGCCAGCAGCCCCCGGGATCCGGGTTCCAGTTTTGAAAAACTGTTTTTT. This sequence encodes CASSPRDPGSSFEKLFF. The rearrangement uses TRBV5-1 and TRBJ1-4; D unresolved. The CDR3 totals 17 residues. Between the trimmed V and J ends, which lost 4 bases and 7 bases, there was a span of 23 bases. CDR1 SGHRS and CDR2 YFSETQ come from the germline V gene.

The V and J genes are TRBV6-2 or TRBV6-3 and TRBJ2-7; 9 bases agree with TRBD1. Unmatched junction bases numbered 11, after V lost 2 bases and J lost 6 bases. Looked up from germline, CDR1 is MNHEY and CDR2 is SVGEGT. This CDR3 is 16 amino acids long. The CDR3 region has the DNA TGTGCCAGCAGTTACCACCGACAGGGGGGGTTCCGCGAGCAGTACTTC. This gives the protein CASSYHRQGGFREQYF.

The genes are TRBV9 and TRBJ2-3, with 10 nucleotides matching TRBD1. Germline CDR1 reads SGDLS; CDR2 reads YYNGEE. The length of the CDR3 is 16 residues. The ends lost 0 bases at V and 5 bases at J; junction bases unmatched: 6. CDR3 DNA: TGTGCCAGCAGCGTAGTTGGGACAGGGGTGCAAGATACGCAGTATTTT. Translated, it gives CASSVVGTGVQDTQYF. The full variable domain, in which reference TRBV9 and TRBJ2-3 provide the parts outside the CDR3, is DSGVTQTPKHLITATGQRVTLRCSPRSGDLSVYWYQQSLDQGLQFLIQYYNGEERAKGNILERFSAQQFPDLHSELNLSSLELGDSALYFCASSVVGTGVQDTQYFGPGTRLTVL.